A single sample is the source of the 25 T cell receptor beta chains below, sequenced in a study of cytomegalovirus exposure and HLA in healthy donors. The PCR used 60 Vbeta and 13 Jbeta primers. Generated by immunoSEQ multiplex PCR, the TCRdb table keeps only in-frame clones and is missing some. The sample holds over 35,000 clones, 50% seen once. Sequencing was done on a sample of PBMCs. The receptors stem from a human donor in good health.

This sequence joins TRBV9 and TRBJ1-1; a possible D gene is TRBD1 (5 bases). The germline V and J ends were trimmed by 0 bases and 8 bases, with 11 bases remaining between them. CDR1 SGDLS and CDR2 YYNGEE come from the germline V gene. The CDR3 loop spans 13 amino acids. CDR3 in DNA: TGTGCCAGCAGCGTAGAAGGCAGGGCCGAAGCTTTCTTT. Translated: CASSVEGRAEAFF.

V usage is TRBV18 and J usage is TRBJ2-7; 8 bases match TRBD2. This CDR3 spans 15 amino acids. The germline gives CDR1 KGHSH, CDR2 LQKENI. V was clipped by 0 bases and J by 3 bases; unmatched bases: 4. Written as DNA, the CDR3 is TGTGCCAGCTCACCACCCGGGACTAGACTCTACGAGCAGTACTTC. Its protein is CASSPPGTRLYEQYF.

The sample holds a few counts of this clone. The V call is TRBV7-8, the J call TRBJ1-5, with D tentatively TRBD1 (5 bases). The germline CDR1 and CDR2 sequences are SGHVS and FQNEAQ. The CDR3 sequence is 13 residues long. As DNA, the CDR3 is TGTGGAACTCAGGAGGGACGGCATCAGCCCCAGCATTTT. Encoded protein: CGTQEGRHQPQHF. Looking up the rest from reference TRBV7-8 and TRBJ1-5 gives the full variable domain: GAGVSQSPRYKVAKRGQDVALRCDPISGHVSLFWYQQALGQGPEFLTYFQNEAQLDKSGLPSDRFFAERPEGSVSTLKIQRTQQEDSAVYLCGTQEGRHQPQHFGDGTRLSIL.

The CDR3 spells CASSLEQGAVANEQFF. As DNA, the CDR3 is TGTGCCAGCAGCTTAGAGCAGGGGGCGGTTGCCAATGAGCAGTTCTTC. The chain recombines TRBV7-6 with TRBJ2-1, with 8 bases identical to TRBD1. V gave up 1 base and J gave up 6 bases; unmatched junction bases: 8. Germline values: CDR1 SGHVS, CDR2 FNYEAQ. The CDR3 sequence is 16 residues long.

The chain is built from TRBV6-5 and TRBJ1-1; D is unresolved. The CDR3 loop spans 13 amino acids. Germline V gene sequence: CDR1 MNHEY, CDR2 SVGAGI. Trimming left V 8 bases short and J 1 base short, with 11 bases between. Here the CDR3 DNA reads TGTGCCAGCGCTCGACTCCCGAACACTGAAGCTTTCTTT. Its protein product is CASARLPNTEAFF.

The chain links TRBV27 to TRBJ2-7; 7 nucleotides align to TRBD2. V lost 6 bases, J lost 6 bases, and 23 bases stayed unmatched. The CDR3 sequence is 18 residues long. Germline lookup yields CDR1 MNHEY and CDR2 SMNVEV (reference sequence). CDR3 protein: CASRLRGARREQGSEQYF. The CDR3 bases are TGTGCCAGCAGGCTCCGGGGAGCAAGGCGGGAGCAAGGTTCCGAGCAGTACTTC.

This clone was observed a few times. This chain connects TRBV10-2 to TRBJ2-3, with 12 bases identical to TRBD2. Trimming cost V 5 bases and J 4 bases; bases outside gene matches: 7. Germline V gives CDR1 WSHSY, CDR2 SAAADI. This CDR3 has 16 amino acids. The CDR3 DNA reads as TGCGCCAGCAGTAGGTCTAGCGGGGGGGCATCAGATACGCAGTATTTT. Protein: CASSRSSGGASDTQYF.

This clone appeared a few times. This sequence joins TRBV14 and TRBJ1-1; weak D call: TRBD1 (6 bases). CDR1 and CDR2 from the germline V gene are SGHDN and FVKESK. This CDR3 region has 13 residues. V was shortened by 5 bases and J by 4 bases, with 11 bases between the two germline ends. In DNA form, the CDR3 reads TGTGCCAGCAGCTTCCCAGGGGCCACTGAAGCTTTCTTT. Its translation: CASSFPGATEAFF. Full variable domain (rest looked up from reference TRBV14 and TRBJ1-1): EAGVTQFPSHSVIEKGQTVTLRCDPISGHDNLYWYRRVMGKEIKFLLHFVKESKQDESGMPNNRFLAERTGGTYSTLKVQPAELEDSGVYFCASSFPGATEAFFGQGTRLTVV.

This clone is a singleton in its sample. This chain joins TRBV2 and TRBJ2-7; unclear D gene. CDR3 length: 14 amino acids. Trimming shortened V by 4 bases and J by 5 bases, and 15 bases separated the two germline ends. The germline CDR1 and CDR2 sequences are SNHLY and FYNNEI. CDR3 residues: CASSGSTVGHEQYF. CDR3 sequence (DNA): TGTGCCAGCAGTGGCTCTACAGTGGGCCACGAGCAGTACTTC.

The chain employs TRBV2 and TRBJ2-3; 10 positions agree with TRBD1. Looked up from germline, CDR1 is SNHLY and CDR2 is FYNNEI. Trimming cost V 6 bases and J 1 base; bases outside gene matches: 4. The CDR3 runs to 15 residues. CDR3 loop: CASRGQGLGTDTQYF. The CDR3 DNA reads as TGTGCCAGCAGGGGACAGGGGCTCGGCACAGATACGCAGTATTTT.

This chain joins TRBV5-6 and TRBJ2-1; 7 bases are a match to TRBD2. CDR1 and CDR2 (germline): SGHDT, YYEEEE. V gave up 2 bases and J gave up 5 bases; unmatched junction bases: 7. The CDR3 extends over 15 amino acids. The CDR3: CASSLLSGENNEQFF. As DNA, the CDR3 is TGTGCCAGCAGCTTACTCAGCGGGGAAAACAATGAGCAGTTCTTC.

This clone has a handful of counts. The rearrangement links TRBV7-8 to TRBJ2-3, with 13 bases lining up with TRBD2. The CDR3 is 18 residues long. The ends lost 5 bases at V and 3 bases at J; junction bases unmatched: 11. From germline, CDR1 is SGHVS and CDR2 FQNEAQ. CDR3 DNA: TGTGCCAGCAGCCCACCCCTCCGACTAGCGGGAGGAACAGATACGCAGTATTTT. Translation gives CASSPPLRLAGGTDTQYF.

This chain joins TRBV5-6 and TRBJ1-5, with no clear D. The CDR3 is 15 residues long. Per germline, CDR1 SGHDT and CDR2 YYEEEE. Trimming removed 1 base from V and 0 bases from J, with 8 bases in between. Written as DNA, the CDR3 is TGTGCCAGCAGCTTGTGGGCAGCTAGCAATCAGCCCCAGCATTTT. It codes for CASSLWAASNQPQHF.

The genes are TRBV7-9 and TRBJ1-5; D call uncertain. The CDR3 totals 14 residues. V shed 2 bases and J shed 7 bases, with 12 bases lying between them. Per germline, CDR1 SEHNR and CDR2 FQNEAQ (reference sequence). The CDR3 region is CASSLSGRGQPQHF. The CDR3 nucleotides are TGTGCCAGCAGCTTATCGGGGAGAGGCCAGCCCCAGCATTTT.

This chain joins TRBV2 and TRBJ1-2, with 7 bases matching TRBD1. Trimming at V came to 4 bases and at J to 7 bases, leaving 9 bases not matched to a gene. Germline CDR1 and CDR2: SNHLY and FYNNEI. CDR3 length: 14 residues. The CDR3 bases are TGTGCCAGCAGTGTACAACAGGGGAGTCCTGGCTACACCTTC. Amino acid sequence: CASSVQQGSPGYTF.

The chain has TRBV7-6 and TRBJ2-1; tentatively, D is TRBD2 (5 bases). Between the trimmed V and J ends, which lost 5 bases and 8 bases, there was a span of 19 bases. The germline V gene encodes CDR1 SGHVS and CDR2 FNYEAQ. CDR3 length: 15 residues. The DNA for the CDR3 is TGTGCCAGCAGCGTCGGGGTAGTACAGTGGGATGAGCAGTTCTTC. Protein: CASSVGVVQWDEQFF.

This chain connects TRBV7-2 to TRBJ2-5; 11 bases map to TRBD1. The J call may be wrong; the DNA end is better matched by TRBJ2-7. The V gene's germline CDR1 is SGHTA and CDR2 FQGNSA. The CDR3 extends over 15 amino acids. The CDR3 sequence is CASSRSGQGGREQYF. CDR3 in DNA: TGTGCCAGCAGCCGCTCGGGACAGGGGGGTCGCGAGCAGTACTTC.

The CDR3 sequence is CASSKRGQGDSGANVLTF. DNA of the CDR3: TGTGCCAGCAGCAAAAGGGGACAGGGAGACTCTGGGGCCAACGTCCTGACTTTC. This chain connects TRBV7-9 to TRBJ2-6, with 9 bases aligning to TRBD1. The CDR3 totals 18 residues. Germline V gene data show CDR1 as SEHNR and CDR2 as FQNEAQ (reference sequence). The ends lost 5 bases at V and 0 bases at J; junction bases unmatched: 8.

The sample holds a few counts of this clone. The chain links TRBV5-4 to TRBJ2-2; 9 nucleotides align to TRBD1. Losses at the gene ends were 4 bases for V and 2 bases for J; bases not matched to a gene: 12. Germline CDR1 and CDR2: SGHNT and YYREEE (reference sequence). The CDR3 extends over 18 amino acids. The DNA for the CDR3 is TGTGCCAGCAGCCCCGACCCCTGGACAGGGGTTAACACCGGGGAGCTGTTTTTT. Translated, it gives CASSPDPWTGVNTGELFF.

This clone was counted a few times. This chain connects TRBV4-1 to TRBJ2-3; a weak D match, TRBD2 (7 bases). This CDR3 has 16 amino acids. V lost 4 bases and J lost 6, with 20 bases in between. Germline V lookup: CDR1 MGHRA, CDR2 YSYEKL. The CDR3 nucleotides are TGCGCCAGCAGCCTACACGAGGGCCGGGGGGCGGATACGCAGTATTTT. Translated: CASSLHEGRGADTQYF.

The genes are TRBV7-2 and TRBJ2-5; the match to TRBD2 covers 7 bases. This CDR3 spans 13 amino acids. Trimming at V came to 2 bases and at J to 5 bases, leaving 2 bases not matched to a gene. The germline V gene encodes CDR1 SGHTA and CDR2 FQGNSA. This CDR3 is CASSLRRGETQYF. In DNA form, the CDR3 reads TGTGCCAGCAGCTTACGGCGGGGGGAGACCCAGTACTTC.

The chain employs TRBV23-1 and TRBJ2-1, with 9 bases matching TRBD2. TRBV23-1 is known as an ORF, though its function is uncertain. The CDR3 contains 15 residues. V gave up 8 bases and J gave up 4 bases; unmatched junction bases: 9. CDR3 sequence (DNA): TGCGCCAGCGGGCTCCCTAGCGGGGCGTACAATGAGCAGTTCTTC. It translates to CASGLPSGAYNEQFF.

In DNA form, the CDR3 reads TGTGCCAGCAGCCCGCCGAGTGGACATAACACTGAAGCTTTCTTT. The encoded protein is CASSPPSGHNTEAFF. The chain recombines TRBV7-2 with TRBJ1-1, with TRBD1 as a possible D gene (5 bases). Trimming removed 5 bases at V and 2 bases at J, with 15 bases between. The CDR3 runs 15 residues. From germline, CDR1 is SGHTA and CDR2 FQGNSA.

The V gene is TRBV11-2, the J gene TRBJ2-7; D perhaps matches TRBD2 (6 bases). CDR1 and CDR2 (germline): SGHAT, FQNNGV. V shed 5 bases and J shed 5 bases, with 16 bases lying between them. The CDR3 contains 14 residues. The CDR3 bases are TGTGCCAGCAGCCCGCAATTTGGGGGGAACGAGCAGTACTTC. Protein: CASSPQFGGNEQYF.

This clone was counted a few times. The rearrangement joins TRBV19 to TRBJ2-7, with 9 bases identical to TRBD2. Unmatched junction bases numbered 14, after V lost 7 bases and J lost 1 base. Looked up from germline, CDR1 is LNHDA and CDR2 is SQIVND (reference sequence). This CDR3 region has 17 residues. The CDR3: CASTQYQGLAGSYEQYF. In nucleotides, the CDR3 is TGTGCCAGTACCCAGTATCAGGGTCTAGCGGGGTCCTACGAGCAGTACTTC.